This passage covers 9 T cell receptor beta chains from one sample sequenced in a study of blood T cell repertoires in COVID-19. Measured with immunoSEQ multiplex PCR; TCRdb has only the in-frame clones, and not every one. The sample includes about 440,000 clones, about 85% seen only once; the top ten take roughly 1.9%. Specimen: PBMCs or T cells enriched from blood (not recorded which). The receptors stem from a woman between 18 and 29 years old with acute COVID-19.

This clone was detected a few times. The genes are TRBV29-1 and TRBJ1-3; no definite D call. V shed 6 bases and J shed 0 bases, with 12 bases lying between them. This CDR3 region has 14 residues. Per germline, CDR1 SQVTM and CDR2 ANQGSEA. This CDR3 reads CSVTTASSGNTIYF. CDR3 nucleotides: TGCAGCGTGACGACTGCTAGCTCTGGAAACACCATATATTTT.

This clone was observed a single time. The J gene is TRBJ2-5, the V gene TRBV7-9; 12 positions match TRBD1. This CDR3 is 18 amino acids long. Looked up from germline, CDR1 is SEHNR and CDR2 is FQNEAQ (reference sequence). V dropped 1 base and J dropped 0; count of bases not matched to a gene: 6. The CDR3 DNA reads as TGTGCCAGCAGCTTAGGGGACAGGGGGCCCCCACACCAAGAGACCCAGTACTTC. Its protein product is CASSLGDRGPPHQETQYF. The complete variable domain, with remaining parts taken from reference TRBV7-9 and TRBJ2-5, reads DTGVSQNPRHKITKRGQNVTFRCDPISEHNRLYWYRQTLGQGPEFLTYFQNEAQLEKSRLLSDRFSAERPKGSFSTLEIQRTEQGDSAMYLCASSLGDRGPPHQETQYFGPGTRLLVL.

This sequence joins TRBV6-8 and TRBJ1-3; 9 bases agree with TRBD1. This CDR3 is built from 14 residues. The germline gives CDR1 MNHGY, CDR2 SAAAGT. The trim removed 7 bases at V and 4 bases at J, leaving 5 bases unmatched. In DNA form, the CDR3 reads TGTGCCAGCACCCCTGGGACAGGGGGAAACACCATATATTTT. Amino acids: CASTPGTGGNTIYF.

The CDR3 DNA sequence: TGTGCCAGCAGCGTAGGAGGAGTGGCGGAAGCTTTCTTT. This encodes CASSVGGVAEAFF. This chain connects TRBV9 to TRBJ1-1, with D unresolved. This CDR3 contains 13 residues. V gave up 0 bases and J gave up 8 bases, with 11 bases separating them. The germline gives CDR1 SGDLS, CDR2 YYNGEE.

This clone was observed a single time. This chain joins TRBV19 and TRBJ1-5; 9 bases line up with TRBD1. Looked up from germline, CDR1 is LNHDA and CDR2 is SQIVND (reference sequence). V shed 7 bases and J 5 bases; nucleotides not matched to a gene: 6. There are 14 residues in the CDR3. CDR3 sequence: CASNHRGQDQPQHF. DNA of the CDR3: TGTGCCAGTAACCACAGGGGGCAGGATCAGCCCCAGCATTTT.

J is TRBJ1-4 and V is TRBV9, with D possibly TRBD1 on 6 matching bases. The CDR3 contains 14 residues. CDR1 is SGDLS, CDR2 YYNGEE, per germline. Trimming took 3 bases from V and 4 from J, leaving 10 bases between them. Here the CDR3 DNA reads TGTGCCAGCAGCGAACAGGGTCATAATGAAAAACTGTTTTTT. It codes for CASSEQGHNEKLFF.

This chain links TRBV2 with TRBJ1-2, with TRBD1 matching 10 bases. This CDR3 has 13 amino acids. J lost 8 bases, V lost 7 bases, and 7 bases had no gene match. Germline CDR1 reads SNHLY; CDR2 reads FYNNEI. The CDR3 loop reads CASTPGQGRGYTF. The CDR3 nucleotides read TGTGCCAGCACCCCGGGACAGGGGAGGGGCTACACCTTC.

The chain recombines TRBV27 with TRBJ1-6, with 9 nucleotides matching TRBD1. Per germline, CDR1 MNHEY and CDR2 SMNVEV (reference sequence). The junction had 8 bases not matched to a gene; V was cut back by 8 bases and J by 0 bases. The CDR3 is 17 residues long. The CDR3, as DNA: TGTGCCAGCGGGACAGGGCTACAGAGCTCCTATAATTCACCCCTCCACTTT. Encoded protein: CASGTGLQSSYNSPLHF.

The chain combines TRBV24-1 with TRBJ1-5, with 9 bases aligning to TRBD1. Looked up from germline, CDR1 is KGHDR and CDR2 is SFDVKD. V shed 0 bases and J 1 base; nucleotides not matched to a gene: 9. This CDR3 comprises 19 residues. The CDR3 DNA reads as TGTGCCACCAGTGATTTGAGACAGGGGGTGAACGGAAGCAATCAGCCCCAGCATTTT. This gives the protein CATSDLRQGVNGSNQPQHF.